This is a list of T cell receptor beta chains from one sample in a study of OX40 agonist ivuxolimab in advanced cancers. Generated by immunoSEQ multiplex PCR, the TCRdb table keeps only in-frame clones and is missing some. The sample has under 100,000 clones; approximately 80% are singletons. The source material was CD4+ or CD8+ T cells sorted from blood, sampled in a trial of the OX40 agonist ivuxolimab. The receptor source for this set is an adult with an advanced solid tumor such as melanoma, head and neck, liver or kidney cancer. The CDR3 runs from the conserved cysteine through the conserved F or W. The D gene is left open where the match is weak. Expanded clones get a size class; other rows say once, few or many, or leave the size out.

>16|TRBV6-6|-|once|TRBJ2-1
CASSTSVQEPYNEQFF
TGTGCCAGCAGTACTTCAGTACAAGAACCCTACAATGAGCAGTTCTTC
>15|TRBV27|TRBD2|-|TRBJ2-1
CASSPQLGTSGRLFF
TGTGCCAGCAGTCCTCAATTAGGGACTAGCGGGAGGTTGTTCTTC
>14|TRBV6-1|TRBD1|-|TRBJ1-5
CASSGGDRNQPQHF
TGTGCCAGCAGTGGTGGGGACAGGAATCAGCCCCAGCATTTT
>14|TRBV5-1|TRBD2|-|TRBJ2-7
CASSLKTSADEQYF
TGCGCCAGCAGCTTAAAGACTAGCGCGGACGAGCAGTACTTC
>12|TRBV6-1|-|-|TRBJ2-2
CASGAYTGELFF
TGTGCCAGCGGGGCCTACACCGGGGAGCTGTTTTTT
>13|TRBV4-3|-|once|TRBJ2-3
CASSHRGADTQYF
TGCGCCAGCAGCCATAGGGGTGCAGATACGCAGTATTTT
>16|TRBV10-1|TRBD2|once|TRBJ2-3
CASSPLAGGPTDTQYF
TGCGCCAGCAGTCCGTTAGCGGGAGGGCCCACAGATACGCAGTATTTT
>15|TRBV6-6|TRBD1|few|TRBJ2-2
CASSQQGANTGELFF
TGTGCCAGCAGCCAACAGGGGGCGAACACCGGGGAGCTGTTTTTT
>19|TRBV7-2|TRBD2|-|TRBJ2-7
CASSLVRRTSGGPGYEQYF
TGTGCCAGCAGCTTAGTACGCAGGACTAGCGGGGGGCCGGGGTACGAGCAGTACTTC
>13|TRBV18|-|-|TRBJ2-3
CASSSGTTDTQYF
TGTGCCAGCTCATCGGGAACCACAGATACGCAGTATTTT
>13|TRBV10-1|TRBD1|-|TRBJ2-2
CARGDWTGGRLFF
TGCGCCAGGGGTGACTGGACAGGGGGAAGGCTGTTTTTT
>17|TRBV4-1|-|-|TRBJ2-1
CASSQDGGDFSINEQFF
TGCGCCAGCAGCCAAGATGGCGGGGATTTTTCAATAAATGAGCAGTTCTTC
>16|TRBV19|TRBD1|once|TRBJ2-7
CASSIRGTGGNYEQYF
TGTGCCAGTAGTATTCGAGGGACAGGGGGCAACTACGAGCAGTACTTC
>15|TRBV7-9|-|-|TRBJ1-6
CASSLGGGPNSPLHF
TGTGCCAGCAGCTTAGGCGGTGGGCCAAATTCACCCCTCCACTTT